This T cell receptor beta chain emerged from a study of T cell changes during pregnancy in multiple sclerosis (dated 2019 in TCRdb). Study-level background: In women with multiple sclerosis, the researchers looked at how the T cell repertoire shifted as pregnancy progressed.

The germline V gene supplies CDR1 SGHVS and CDR2 FNYEAQ. The CDR3 holds 13 amino acids from the cysteine to the phenylalanine. Only the CDR3 part of the read is kept: 39 bases, read in frame from the first base. V is trimmed back by 5 bases and J by 5 bases, and the junction contains 3 bases that no gene match accounts for. Library preparation was by the immunoSEQ multiplex PCR assay. This immuneACCESS table, as held by TCRdb, lists in-frame sequences with V and J called but not all clones. Of the missing ones, under half trace to an unresolved V gene in checked studies; the others have no known cause. In this sample the table shows 40,000 or so clones, 91% of which occur a single time. The ten largest clones represent 6.1% of the sample. About this clone itself: Its antigen remains unidentified. One base away there is no much larger clone; base qualities are not given.

The sequence joins TRBV7-6 to TRBJ2-7, and TRBD1 matches 10 of the central bases. The TCR was taken from a female donor with multiple sclerosis, enrolled in a pregnancy study. This material consisted of CD8+ T cells from peripheral blood mononuclear cells, taken in the second trimester of pregnancy. The nucleotide sequence is given as TGTGCCAGCAGCCCGACAGGGGGCCACGAGCAGTACTTC. This translates into CASSPTGGHEQYF.